This TCR beta chain was recorded in a study of memory CD4+ T cells and cytomegalovirus serostatus. With respect to this clone: Its target is unknown.

V shed 10 bases and J shed 2 bases, with 13 bases lying between them. The CDR3 is made up of 13 amino acids. In germline, CDR1 is SNHLY, CDR2 FYNNEI. Study observations and caveats: Of approximately 150 reported CMV TCRbeta sequences, around 62 were found in memory CD4+ repertoires. A US-trained random forest predicted CMV serostatus with median AUC around 0.9.

TCRdb keeps only in-frame clones here, not all; method: immunoSEQ multiplex PCR. Of 35,000 to 45,000 clones listed, about 85% are singletons. The sort gate was single viable CD3+CD4+CD8-CD45RO+ cells for memory CD4+ T cells. Sequencing was done on a sample of memory CD4+ T cells from blood. J is TRBJ2-3 and V is TRBV2, with a tentative D call TRBD2 (5 bases). The origin of this receptor is an adult in good health and CMV-seronegative. CDR3 residues: CANREPSTDTQYF. The CDR3 DNA is TGTGCCAACCGGGAACCCTCCACAGATACGCAGTATTTT.